The 22 T cell receptor beta chains presented below share a single source sample, sequenced in a study of shared clonotypes between healthy human individuals. TCRdb's copy holds only in-frame clones and misses some; the assay was immunoSEQ multiplex PCR. The profile shows about 1.1 million clones, roughly 74% of them singletons. Sample: memory CD4+ T cells from PBMCs. Subset denoted: CD45RA-negative fraction. These receptors were collected from a man younger than 30 in good health. Some clones in this sample may be carry-over from other donors' samples.

The chain carries TRBV19 and TRBJ2-2; tentatively, D is TRBD1 (6 bases). The CDR3 runs to 14 residues. Per the germline V gene, CDR1 is LNHDA and CDR2 is SQIVND (reference sequence). The V end lost 6 bases, the J end lost 1 base, and 9 bases lay between the germline ends. CDR3 in amino acids: CASRKQGNTGELFF. The CDR3 nucleotides are TGTGCCAGTAGGAAACAGGGGAACACCGGGGAGCTGTTTTTT.

This clone was detected only once. The CDR3 DNA follows: TGTGCCAGCTCACCAGGGGCCCAAGGCAATCAGCCCCAGCATTTT. Translation: CASSPGAQGNQPQHF. The rearrangement joins TRBV18 to TRBJ1-5, with a weak D call TRBD1 (5 bases). The CDR3 extends over 15 amino acids. The ends were cut back, 2 bases at V and 2 bases at J, with 10 bases in the middle. Germline values: CDR1 KGHSH, CDR2 LQKENI.

The chain joins TRBV5-1 to TRBJ2-5; D call uncertain. CDR1 and CDR2 (germline): SGHRS, YFSETQ. Trimming removed 0 bases from V and 5 bases from J, with 14 bases in between. The CDR3 is 15 residues long. CDR3 in DNA: TGCGCCAGCAGCTTGGTGGGCCCCCGGACCGAGACCCAGTACTTC. This gives the protein CASSLVGPRTETQYF.

The rearrangement uses TRBV10-3 and TRBJ2-5, with 9 bases matching TRBD1. The germline gives CDR1 ENHRY, CDR2 SYGVKD. This CDR3 spans 14 amino acids. Trimming took 11 bases from V and 2 from J; bases not matched to a gene: 9. The CDR3 DNA sequence: TGTGCCTCCCTTTTGGGACAGGGTCAAGAGACCCAGTACTTC. Residues: CASLLGQGQETQYF.

The chain carries TRBV5-1 and TRBJ2-7, with 7 bases aligning to TRBD2. This CDR3 is 13 amino acids long. With 1 base clipped from V and 5 bases from J, the junction kept 3 bases outside the gene matches. CDR1 and CDR2 from the germline V gene are SGHRS and YFSETQ. CDR3 nucleotides: TGCGCCAGCAGCTTGCGGGGGGTTAACGAGCAGTACTTC. Its translation is CASSLRGVNEQYF.

The chain links TRBV4-1 to TRBJ2-3; 8 bases align to TRBD2. The germline gives CDR1 MGHRA, CDR2 YSYEKL. The V and J ends lost 6 bases and 6 bases, in that order; junction bases with no gene match: 14. CDR3 length: 16 amino acids. Here the CDR3 DNA reads TGCGCCAGCAGTCCGAGCGGCGGGAGGTATGTGGATACGCAGTATTTT. Its protein product is CASSPSGGRYVDTQYF.

This clone was counted only a few times. This chain uses TRBV6-1 with TRBJ2-1; D possibly corresponds to TRBD2 (6 bases). Trimming shortened V by 4 bases and J by 0 bases, and 10 bases separated the two germline ends. Germline CDR1 MNHNS, CDR2 SASEGT. There are 15 residues in the CDR3. The CDR3 sequence: CASSALAPSYNEQFF. The DNA of the CDR3 is TGTGCCAGCAGTGCGCTAGCGCCCTCCTACAATGAGCAGTTCTTC.

The gene calls are TRBV5-1 and TRBJ2-3; 9 bases are a match to TRBD1. CDR3 length: 15 amino acids. Unmatched junction bases numbered 9, after V lost 5 bases and J lost 5 bases. Germline lookup yields CDR1 SGHRS and CDR2 YFSETQ. This CDR3 reads CASRPQGAVGDTQYF. As DNA, the CDR3 is TGCGCCAGCAGACCACAGGGGGCCGTGGGAGATACGCAGTATTTT.

This chain joins TRBV6-5 and TRBJ2-5; D uncertain. The CDR3 covers 14 residues. Trimming removed 2 bases from V and 2 bases from J, with 9 bases in between. Germline assignment: CDR1 MNHEY and CDR2 SVGAGI. CDR3 in amino acids: CASSYLTRQETQYF. CDR3 nucleotides: TGTGCCAGCAGTTACCTTACCCGACAAGAGACCCAGTACTTC.

The V and J genes are TRBV9 and TRBJ2-5; 8 nucleotides align to TRBD1. CDR3 size: 16 residues. V trimming: 1 base; J trimming: 4 bases; junction bases outside the gene matches: 9. Germline V gene data show CDR1 as SGDLS and CDR2 as YYNGEE. For the CDR3, the DNA is TGTGCCAGCAGCGTATCTTCAGGGGGCATAGGAGAGACCCAGTACTTC. Translating gives CASSVSSGGIGETQYF.

This clone was detected only a few times. The chain employs TRBV9 and TRBJ2-7; D perhaps matches TRBD1 (6 bases). This CDR3 spans 14 amino acids. V lost 3 bases, J lost 0 bases, and 10 bases lay in between. The germline CDR1 and CDR2 sequences are SGDLS and YYNGEE. CDR3 coding DNA: TGTGCCAGCAGCGCAACAGGGAACTCCTACGAGCAGTACTTC. Its protein product is CASSATGNSYEQYF.

This rearrangement joins TRBV28 to TRBJ2-7; 7 bases agree with TRBD1. The V gene end was trimmed by 8 bases and the J gene end by 3 bases; junction bases not matched to a gene: 7. The CDR3 contains 13 residues. CDR1 and CDR2 (germline): MDHEN, SYDVKM. Here the CDR3 DNA reads TGTGCCAGCCGCCGGGACAGCTACTACGAGCAGTACTTC. Its protein is CASRRDSYYEQYF.

V and J are TRBV18 and TRBJ1-1; the D is unclear. Germline CDR1 KGHSH, CDR2 LQKENI. V shed 1 base and J shed 5 bases, with 11 bases lying between them. This CDR3 spans 14 amino acids. The CDR3 protein is CASSPQDGATEAFF. The CDR3 coding sequence is TGTGCCAGCTCACCACAGGACGGTGCTACTGAAGCTTTCTTT. Combining the CDR3 with reference TRBV18 and TRBJ1-1 gives the whole variable domain NAGVMQNPRHLVRRRGQEARLRCSPMKGHSHVYWYRQLPEEGLKFMVYLQKENIIDESGMPKERFSAEFPKEGPSILRIQQVVRGDSAAYFCASSPQDGATEAFFGQGTRLTVV.

The chain joins TRBV28 to TRBJ2-7; 8 nucleotides line up with TRBD1. CDR3 length: 12 amino acids. Trimming took 8 bases from V and 3 from J; bases not matched to a gene: 3. Germline loops: CDR1 MDHEN, CDR2 SYDVKM. CDR3 region: CASRDRIYEQYF. The DNA for the CDR3 is TGTGCCAGCCGGGACAGGATCTACGAGCAGTACTTC.

This clone showed up just a few times. This rearrangement joins TRBV6-6 to TRBJ1-2, with D unclear. Germline V gives CDR1 MNHNY, CDR2 SVGAGI (reference sequence). There are 11 residues in the CDR3. V was shortened by 6 bases and J by 8 bases, with 10 bases between the two germline ends. The CDR3 loop reads CASRAGFGYTF. CDR3 DNA sequence: TGTGCCAGCAGGGCCGGGTTCGGCTACACCTTC.

This chain connects TRBV7-9 to TRBJ2-1, with D perhaps being TRBD1 or TRBD2 (6 bases each). Germline V gene sequence: CDR1 SEHNR, CDR2 FQNEAQ (reference sequence). This CDR3 is 16 amino acids long. Trimming left V 2 bases short and J 4 bases short, with 15 bases between. CDR3 loop: CASSLIGGGVYNEQFF. CDR3 coding DNA: TGTGCCAGCAGCTTAATCGGGGGCGGGGTTTACAATGAGCAGTTCTTC.

The J gene is TRBJ2-7, the V gene TRBV4-2, with TRBD2 as a possible D gene (5 bases). Per the germline V gene, CDR1 is LGHNA and CDR2 is YNFKEQ. V lost 0 bases and J lost 2, with 8 bases in between. The CDR3 spans 14 residues. This chain's CDR3 is CASSQDRRTYEQYF. Here the CDR3 DNA reads TGTGCCAGCAGCCAAGATAGGAGGACCTACGAGCAGTACTTC.

The chain has TRBV4-1 and TRBJ1-4; TRBD1 is a possible D gene (5 bases). This CDR3 spans 19 amino acids. V gave up 4 bases and J gave up 3 bases, with 24 bases separating them. Germline-derived CDR1 and CDR2 are MGHRA and YSYEKL. The CDR3 DNA reads TGCGCCAGCAGCCGTCGGGACGACCGGGTATCGGGTTCTAATGAAAAACTGTTTTTT. Amino acid sequence: CASSRRDDRVSGSNEKLFF.

A note on this clone: This sample includes further DNA sequences coding for the same CDR3. The chain combines TRBV28 with TRBJ2-7; 11 nucleotides agree with TRBD2. Germline V lookup: CDR1 MDHEN, CDR2 SYDVKM. The CDR3 extends over 14 amino acids. V gave up 5 bases and J gave up 2 bases; unmatched junction bases: 2. The CDR3 region is CASSLLAGAYEQYF. CDR3 DNA: TGTGCCAGCAGTCTACTAGCGGGAGCCTACGAGCAGTACTTC.

CDR3 region: CASSRRTGIQETQYF. CDR3 DNA sequence: TGTGCCAGCAGCCGTAGAACGGGAATCCAAGAGACCCAGTACTTC. V and J are TRBV27 and TRBJ2-5; D possibly corresponds to TRBD2 (5 bases). CDR3 size: 15 residues. The germline V gene has CDR1 MNHEY and CDR2 SMNVEV (reference sequence). Trimming took off 6 bases at V and 1 base at J, with 15 bases between the two ends.

V and J are TRBV28 and TRBJ2-5; TRBD2 matches at 8 bases. Germline-derived CDR1 and CDR2 are MDHEN and SYDVKM. The junction had 6 bases not matched to a gene; V was cut back by 1 base and J by 5 bases. The CDR3 length is 15 residues. CDR3 in amino acids: CASSLFGRGGETQYF. DNA for the CDR3: TGTGCCAGCAGTTTATTCGGTCGCGGGGGGGAGACCCAGTACTTC.

A single count supports this clone. V is TRBV7-8 and J is TRBJ2-4, with a tentative D call TRBD1 (5 bases). Trimming stripped 6 bases from V and 6 bases from J, with 18 bases between. This CDR3 spans 15 amino acids. Germline V gives CDR1 SGHVS, CDR2 FQNEAQ. CDR3: CASSLSPRALNIQYF. The CDR3 nucleotides read TGTGCCAGCAGTCTTAGCCCCAGGGCTTTAAACATTCAGTACTTC.